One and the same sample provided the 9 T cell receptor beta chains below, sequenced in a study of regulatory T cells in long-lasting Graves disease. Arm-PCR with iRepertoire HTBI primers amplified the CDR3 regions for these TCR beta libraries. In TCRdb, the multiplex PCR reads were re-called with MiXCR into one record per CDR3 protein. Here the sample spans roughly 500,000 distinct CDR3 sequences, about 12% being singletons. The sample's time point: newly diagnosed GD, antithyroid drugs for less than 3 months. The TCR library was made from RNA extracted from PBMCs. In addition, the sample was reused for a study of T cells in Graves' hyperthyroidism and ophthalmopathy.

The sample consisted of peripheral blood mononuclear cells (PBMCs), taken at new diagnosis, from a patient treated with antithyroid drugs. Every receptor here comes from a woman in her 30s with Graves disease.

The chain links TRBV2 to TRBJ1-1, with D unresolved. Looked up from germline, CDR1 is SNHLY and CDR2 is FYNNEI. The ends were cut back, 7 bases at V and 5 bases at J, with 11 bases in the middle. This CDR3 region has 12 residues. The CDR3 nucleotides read TGTGCCAGCACCCTAGAAGGGACTGAAGCTTTCTTT. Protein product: CASTLEGTEAFF.

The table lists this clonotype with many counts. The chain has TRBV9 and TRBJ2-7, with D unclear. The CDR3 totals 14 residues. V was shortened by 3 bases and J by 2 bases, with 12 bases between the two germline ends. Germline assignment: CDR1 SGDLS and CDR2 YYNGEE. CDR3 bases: TGTGCCAGCAGCGCCCCCCGTCCTCCCTACGAGCAGTACTTC. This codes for CASSAPRPPYEQYF. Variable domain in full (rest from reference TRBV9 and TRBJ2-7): DSGVTQTPKHLITATGQRVTLRCSPRSGDLSVYWYQQSLDQGLQFLIQYYNGEERAKGNILERFSAQQFPDLHSELNLSSLELGDSALYFCASSAPRPPYEQYFGPGTRLTVT.

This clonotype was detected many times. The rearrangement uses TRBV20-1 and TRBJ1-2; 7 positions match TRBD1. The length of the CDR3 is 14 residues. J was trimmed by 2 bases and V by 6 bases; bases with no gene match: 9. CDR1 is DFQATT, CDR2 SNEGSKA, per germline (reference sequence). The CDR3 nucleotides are TGCAGTGCCCTAGAGGGAGGGGGCAACTATGGCTACACCTTC. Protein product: CSALEGGGNYGYTF.

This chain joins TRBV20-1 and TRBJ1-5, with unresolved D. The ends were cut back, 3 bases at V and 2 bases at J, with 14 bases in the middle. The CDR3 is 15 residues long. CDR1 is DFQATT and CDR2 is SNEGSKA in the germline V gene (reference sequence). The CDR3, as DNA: TGCAGTGCTAGGAATCCGTCCTGGGGCAATCAGCCCCAGCATTTT. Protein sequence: CSARNPSWGNQPQHF.

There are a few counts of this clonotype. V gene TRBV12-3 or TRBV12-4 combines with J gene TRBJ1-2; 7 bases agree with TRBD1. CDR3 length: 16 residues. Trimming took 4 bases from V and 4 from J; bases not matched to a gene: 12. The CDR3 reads CASSCLGGQYCYGYTF. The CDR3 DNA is TGTGCCAGCAGTTGCCTGGGGGGACAGTATTGCTATGGCTACACCTTC.

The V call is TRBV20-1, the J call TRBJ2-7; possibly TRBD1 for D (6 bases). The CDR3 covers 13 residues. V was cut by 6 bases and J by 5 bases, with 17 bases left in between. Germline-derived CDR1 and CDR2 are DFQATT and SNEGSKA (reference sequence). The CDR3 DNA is TGCAGTGCCCAGGGGCGGGCCCACAACGAGCAGTACTTC. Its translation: CSAQGRAHNEQYF.

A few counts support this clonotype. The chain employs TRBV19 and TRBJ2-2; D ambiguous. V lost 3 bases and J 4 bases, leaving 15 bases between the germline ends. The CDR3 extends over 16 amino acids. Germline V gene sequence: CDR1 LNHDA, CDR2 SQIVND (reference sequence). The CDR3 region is CASSIVADPRTGELFF. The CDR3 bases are TGTGCCAGTAGTATTGTCGCAGACCCACGCACCGGGGAGCTGTTTTTT. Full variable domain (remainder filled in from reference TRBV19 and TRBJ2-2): DGGITQSPKYLFRKEGQNVTLSCEQNLNHDAMYWYRQDPGQGLRLIYYSQIVNDFQKGDIAEGYSVSREKKESFPLTVTSAQKNPTAFYLCASSIVADPRTGELFFGEGSRLTVL.

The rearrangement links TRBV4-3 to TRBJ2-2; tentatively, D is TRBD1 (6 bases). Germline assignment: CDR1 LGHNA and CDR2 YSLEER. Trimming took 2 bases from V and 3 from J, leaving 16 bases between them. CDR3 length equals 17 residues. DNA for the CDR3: TGCGCCAGCAGCCAATCTCCGGACAGTCGACACACCGGGGAGCTGTTTTTT. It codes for CASSQSPDSRHTGELFF.

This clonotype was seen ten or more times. The CDR3 bases are TGTGCCAGCAGTCCCCCATCGCGGCTAGCGGGAGGAAGTGATGAGCAGTTCTTC. Translating it yields CASSPPSRLAGGSDEQFF. This chain uses TRBV27 with TRBJ2-1, with 11 bases fitting TRBD2. CDR1 and CDR2 from the germline V gene are MNHEY and SMNVEV (reference sequence). The V segment lost 5 bases and the J segment 8 bases; nucleotides outside the gene matches: 17. The CDR3 extends over 18 amino acids.